The 31 T cell receptor beta chains given below trace back to one sample, sequenced in a study of cytomegalovirus exposure and HLA in healthy donors. The PCR had 60 Vbeta and 13 Jbeta primers. Libraries were prepared by immunoSEQ multiplex PCR; TCRdb keeps only in-frame clonotypes and omits some of them. Seen here are over 70,000 clones, 78% observed once, and the top ten hold 2% to 3%. Sequencing input: PBMCs. These receptors were collected from a male donor in good health and CMV-seropositive.

CDR3 bases: TGTGCCAGCAGCTTAGCGCTCGGGGGGAACACTGAAGCTTTCTTT. Translation: CASSLALGGNTEAFF. This sequence joins TRBV7-9 and TRBJ1-1; D might be TRBD1 (5 bases). This CDR3 spans 15 amino acids. Germline CDR1 reads SEHNR; CDR2 reads FQNEAQ (reference sequence). V shed 0 bases and J shed 1 base, with 9 bases lying between them.

The chain combines TRBV6-1 with TRBJ2-7; TRBD2 agrees at 11 bases. CDR3 length: 14 amino acids. CDR1 is MNHNS and CDR2 is SASEGT in the germline V gene. The J segment lost 2 bases and the V segment lost 7 bases, leaving 4 bases of the junction unmatched. CDR3 sequence: CASIRTSGPYEQYF. The CDR3 bases are TGTGCCAGCATTAGGACTAGCGGGCCCTACGAGCAGTACTTC.

This chain uses TRBV6-5 with TRBJ2-2, with 7 bases that match TRBD1. The CDR3 length is 15 residues. V lost 6 bases to trimming and J lost 4 bases; unmatched junction nucleotides: 8. Germline-derived CDR1 and CDR2 are MNHEY and SVGAGI. The CDR3 nucleotides read TGTGCCAGCAGATCCAGACAGGGCCCCACCGGGGAGCTGTTTTTT. Translation: CASRSRQGPTGELFF.

V and J are TRBV2 and TRBJ1-5, with a tentative D call TRBD1 (5 bases). V gave up 6 bases and J gave up 4 bases, with 13 bases separating them. Germline CDR1 is SNHLY and CDR2 is FYNNEI. CDR3 size: 14 residues. CDR3 nucleotides: TGTGCCAGCAGGGGGCCTTCAAGTAATCAGCCCCAGCATTTT. Translation: CASRGPSSNQPQHF.

This clone was detected only once. The sample contains more than one DNA sequence encoding this CDR3. For the CDR3, the DNA is TGTGCCAGCAGTTTGGTGAGAAACACTGAAGCTTTCTTT. Translation gives CASSLVRNTEAFF. The chain is built from TRBV27 and TRBJ1-1; D is uncertain. V lost 3 bases and J lost 2, with 7 bases in between. Germline CDR1 is MNHEY and CDR2 is SMNVEV (reference sequence). The CDR3 covers 13 residues.

This clone has just one count. The DNA for the CDR3 is TGTGCCAGCAGTCGGGACACCTATGGCTACACCTTC. As protein: CASSRDTYGYTF. The chain recombines TRBV28 with TRBJ1-2, with D possibly TRBD1 on 6 matching bases. This CDR3 has 12 residues. V dropped 5 bases and J dropped 4 bases, with 8 bases sitting between them. Germline V gene sequence: CDR1 MDHEN, CDR2 SYDVKM.

V usage is TRBV27 and J usage is TRBJ2-7; D is ambiguous. The germline V gene encodes CDR1 MNHEY and CDR2 SMNVEV (reference sequence). The CDR3 extends over 15 amino acids. V dropped 2 bases and J dropped 0 bases, with 11 bases sitting between them. CDR3 loop: CASSLGGASSYEQYF. DNA of the CDR3: TGTGCCAGCAGTTTAGGCGGCGCATCCTCCTACGAGCAGTACTTC.

V gene TRBV4-3 combines with J gene TRBJ2-5; TRBD2 aligns across 8 bases. The V and J ends lost 0 bases and 13 bases, in that order; junction bases with no gene match: 7. Looked up from germline, CDR1 is LGHNA and CDR2 is YSLEER. The CDR3 runs 13 residues. CDR3 bases: TGCGCCAGCAGCCAAGACCTCCCCGGGACTAGGTACTTC. It encodes CASSQDLPGTRYF.

The chain recombines TRBV4-1 with TRBJ2-7, with 10 bases aligning to TRBD2. This CDR3 contains 15 residues. The junction had 7 bases not matched to a gene; V was cut back by 2 bases and J by 6 bases. Germline assignment: CDR1 MGHRA and CDR2 YSYEKL. The CDR3 here is CASSQSTSGNLEQYF. The DNA of the CDR3 is TGCGCCAGCAGCCAAAGTACTAGCGGGAATCTCGAGCAGTACTTC.

The chain is built from TRBV14 and TRBJ2-3; weak D call: TRBD2 (6 bases). The germline gives CDR1 SGHDN, CDR2 FVKESK. V lost 2 bases to trimming and J lost 7 bases, with 10 bases between them. The CDR3 totals 13 residues. CDR3 sequence (DNA): TGTGCCAGCAGCCAATTGGAGGGCAATACGCAGTATTTT. Amino acid sequence: CASSQLEGNTQYF.

The chain uses TRBV5-4 and TRBJ2-7; tentatively, D is TRBD1 (6 bases). Looked up from germline, CDR1 is SGHNT and CDR2 is YYREEE (reference sequence). The length of the CDR3 is 15 residues. V was cut by 4 bases and J by 3 bases, with 17 bases left in between. As DNA, the CDR3 is TGTGCCAGCAGCATCCATGGGGGCTCTGTCTACGAGCAGTACTTC. As protein: CASSIHGGSVYEQYF.

The CDR3 sequence: CASGGRSEAFF. The CDR3 nucleotides read TGTGCCAGCGGAGGGAGGTCTGAAGCTTTCTTT. This chain uses TRBV6-1 with TRBJ1-1; D not certain. Germline-derived CDR1 and CDR2 are MNHNS and SASEGT. This CDR3 comprises 11 residues. V was shortened by 8 bases and J by 6 bases, with 10 bases between the two germline ends.

V and J are TRBV9 and TRBJ2-5; 11 positions agree with TRBD1. The CDR3 contains 16 residues. Germline V gene data show CDR1 as SGDLS and CDR2 as YYNGEE. V gave up 0 bases and J gave up 4 bases; unmatched junction bases: 5. CDR3 loop: CASSVGTGGPVETQYF. CDR3 coding DNA: TGTGCCAGCAGCGTAGGGACAGGGGGCCCTGTAGAGACCCAGTACTTC.

The rearrangement uses TRBV7-6 and TRBJ2-3; tentatively, D is TRBD2 (7 bases). This CDR3 is 17 amino acids long. The V end was cut by 3 bases, the J end by 1 base, with 17 bases between. The germline V gene has CDR1 SGHVS and CDR2 FNYEAQ. The CDR3 DNA follows: TGTGCCAGCAGCTTTTTTCATCGGGGGGCCGGCACAGATACGCAGTATTTT. Residues: CASSFFHRGAGTDTQYF.

The genes are TRBV5-6 and TRBJ1-1; 9 bases are shared with TRBD1. The CDR3 spans 13 residues. In germline, CDR1 is SGHDT, CDR2 YYEEEE. Trimming cost V 0 bases and J 10 bases; bases outside gene matches: 4. The CDR3 loop reads CASSLGNRGLAFF. The CDR3 DNA sequence: TGTGCCAGCAGCTTGGGGAACAGGGGGCTAGCTTTCTTT.

The chain carries TRBV19 and TRBJ2-7, with D possibly matching TRBD2 (5 bases). Trimming pared 2 bases from V and 3 bases from J, leaving 14 bases between. CDR1 is LNHDA, CDR2 SQIVND, per germline (reference sequence). The CDR3 is 15 residues long. The CDR3 DNA is TGTGCCAGTAGTATAACCGGACTGCTAAGCTACGAGCAGTACTTC. Encoded protein: CASSITGLLSYEQYF.

The CDR3 is CASSLKETQYF. The CDR3 bases are TGTGCCAGCAGCCTTAAAGAGACCCAGTACTTC. The chain is built from TRBV11-2 and TRBJ2-5; D is undetermined. The CDR3 runs 11 residues. Trimming took 5 bases from V and 3 from J, leaving 4 bases between them. Germline loops: CDR1 SGHAT, CDR2 FQNNGV.

This rearrangement joins TRBV30 to TRBJ2-1, with D perhaps matching TRBD1 or TRBD2 (6 bases each). The V gene's germline CDR1 is GTSNPN and CDR2 SVGIG (reference sequence). The CDR3 runs 14 residues. CDR3 nucleotide sequence: TGTGCTTGGGGGCTTAATAGCGGCTACAATGAGCAGTTCTTC. Its protein product is CAWGLNSGYNEQFF.

The chain recombines TRBV18 with TRBJ2-5; 9 bases are shared with TRBD1. CDR1 and CDR2 (germline): KGHSH, LQKENI. The CDR3 is made up of 20 amino acids. Trimming at V came to 4 bases and at J to 4 bases, leaving 22 bases not matched to a gene. The CDR3 DNA reads as TGTGCCAGCTCACTGTCACTAATCCTCCGGGACAGGGAAGCGGGAGAGACCCAGTACTTC. This encodes CASSLSLILRDREAGETQYF.

This clone has only a few counts. This chain joins TRBV29-1 and TRBJ1-1, with 7 nucleotides matching TRBD1. Trimming cost V 7 bases and J 7 bases; bases outside gene matches: 9. Germline V gene sequence: CDR1 SQVTM, CDR2 ANQGSEA. CDR3 length equals 12 residues. Written as DNA, the CDR3 is TGCAGCGCCAGACAGGGACCAGGTGAAGCTTTCTTT. It encodes CSARQGPGEAFF. Looking up the rest from reference TRBV29-1 and TRBJ1-1 gives the full variable domain: SAVISQKPSRDICQRGTSLTIQCQVDSQVTMMFWYRQQPGQSLTLIATANQGSEATYESGFVIDKFPISRPNLTFSTLTVSNMSPEDSSIYLCSARQGPGEAFFGQGTRLTVV.

The chain has TRBV6-5 and TRBJ1-2; 8 nucleotides align to TRBD1. Trimming removed 0 bases from V and 2 bases from J; junction bases left unmatched: 2. Germline CDR1 reads MNHEY; CDR2 reads SVGAGI. The CDR3 runs 15 residues. The CDR3 loop reads CASSYSRDRNYGYTF. In nucleotides, the CDR3 is TGTGCCAGCAGTTACTCTCGGGACAGGAACTATGGCTACACCTTC.

This chain joins TRBV5-1 and TRBJ2-1, with unresolved D. Trimming left V 3 bases short and J 8 bases short, with 12 bases between. Germline-derived CDR1 and CDR2 are SGHRS and YFSETQ. The CDR3 consists of 13 residues. For the CDR3, the DNA is TGCGCCAGCAGCTCCCTTTTGAGCCATGAGCAGTTCTTC. It encodes CASSSLLSHEQFF.

The gene calls are TRBV2 and TRBJ2-1, with 12 nucleotides matching TRBD2. Germline V gene lookup returns CDR1 SNHLY and CDR2 FYNNEI. V lost 6 bases to trimming and J lost 3 bases; unmatched junction nucleotides: 3. This CDR3 has 15 residues. CDR3 DNA sequence: TGTGCCAGCAGGGCGGGACTAGCGGGCTACAATGAGCAGTTCTTC. Amino acids: CASRAGLAGYNEQFF.

V gene TRBV5-4 combines with J gene TRBJ2-7; 7 positions agree with TRBD1. This CDR3 has 15 residues. CDR1 and CDR2 (germline): SGHNT, YYREEE (reference sequence). Losses at the gene ends were 3 bases for V and 1 base for J; bases not matched to a gene: 7. The CDR3 DNA reads as TGTGCCAGCAGCTCCCCGGACAGGAGTTCCTACGAGCAGTACTTC. The encoded protein is CASSSPDRSSYEQYF.

The gene calls are TRBV28 and TRBJ2-7, with D possibly TRBD2 on 6 matching bases. Germline V CDR1 and CDR2: MDHEN, SYDVKM. The CDR3 is 16 residues long. V lost 6 bases to trimming and J lost 3 bases, with 21 bases between them. CDR3 region: CASSPPRKEGHYEQYF. In nucleotides, the CDR3 is TGTGCCAGCAGCCCGCCCCGGAAGGAGGGGCACTACGAGCAGTACTTC.

The chain has TRBV11-3 and TRBJ2-7; 7 bases agree with TRBD2. The CDR3 runs 14 residues. Germline CDR1 and CDR2: SGHNT and YENEEA. V trimming: 5 bases; J trimming: 3 bases; junction bases outside the gene matches: 7. The CDR3 region is CASSPSAGNYEQYF. As DNA, the CDR3 is TGTGCCAGCAGCCCGTCAGCGGGAAACTACGAGCAGTACTTC.

The CDR3 sequence is CASSLGTGNYGYTF. The CDR3, as DNA: TGTGCCAGCAGCCTTGGGACAGGCAACTATGGCTACACCTTC. The chain links TRBV7-2 to TRBJ1-2; 8 bases map to TRBD1. The junction had 4 bases not matched to a gene; V was cut back by 5 bases and J by 2 bases. The CDR3 covers 14 residues. The germline CDR1 and CDR2 sequences are SGHTA and FQGNSA.

The V gene is TRBV10-3, the J gene TRBJ2-5; TRBD1 matches at 9 bases. With the DNA end fitting TRBJ2-7 better, the J assignment may be wrong. Germline loops: CDR1 ENHRY, CDR2 SYGVKD. This CDR3 contains 14 residues. CDR3: CAINNRDRDNEQYF. CDR3 nucleotides: TGTGCCATCAACAACCGGGACAGGGACAACGAGCAGTACTTC.

This rearrangement joins TRBV28 to TRBJ1-2; tentatively, D is TRBD1 (5 bases). V lost 5 bases, J lost 7 bases, and 17 bases lay in between. The V gene's germline CDR1 is MDHEN and CDR2 SYDVKM. The CDR3 runs to 14 residues. The CDR3 DNA reads as TGTGCCAGCAGTCCACCGGGGGGGGGAGGTGGCTACACCTTC. Translated: CASSPPGGGGGYTF.

The rearrangement uses TRBV6-1 and TRBJ2-6, with D maybe TRBD1 (5 bases). This CDR3 spans 15 amino acids. The germline V gene has CDR1 MNHNS and CDR2 SASEGT. V was shortened by 4 bases and J by 2 bases, with 9 bases between the two germline ends. CDR3 region: CASSVGVAGANVLTF. The DNA of the CDR3 is TGTGCCAGCAGTGTAGGGGTAGCTGGGGCCAACGTCCTGACTTTC.

The chain recombines TRBV5-1 with TRBJ2-5; 7 nucleotides match TRBD2. Trimming removed 0 bases from V and 2 bases from J; junction bases left unmatched: 7. The CDR3 runs to 16 residues. Germline loops: CDR1 SGHRS, CDR2 YFSETQ. The CDR3 loop is CASSLDAGVEQETQYF. CDR3 nucleotides: TGCGCCAGCAGCTTGGACGCGGGAGTAGAGCAAGAGACCCAGTACTTC.